The 27 T cell receptor beta chains listed next were all sequenced from one sample in a study of blood T cell repertoires in COVID-19. Measured with immunoSEQ multiplex PCR; TCRdb has only the in-frame clones, and not every one. This sample has a few hundred thousand clones; about 80% occur once, and the top ten carry around 3.5%. The specimen sequenced was PBMCs or T cells enriched from blood (not recorded which). The receptors were sampled from a man aged 45-65 years who had recovered from COVID-19.

V is TRBV18 and J is TRBJ2-7; D possibly corresponds to TRBD2 (6 bases). CDR3 length equals 16 residues. The germline V gene has CDR1 KGHSH and CDR2 LQKENI. Trimming removed 4 bases from V and 9 bases from J, with 25 bases in between. CDR3 in amino acids: CASSLSVQRATGGQYF. Written as DNA, the CDR3 is TGTGCCAGCTCACTGTCCGTGCAGCGGGCTACCGGGGGGCAGTACTTC.

The genes are TRBV10-1 and TRBJ2-1, with 9 positions matching TRBD1. The CDR3 consists of 15 residues. Germline CDR1 is WNHNN and CDR2 is SYGVQD (reference sequence). The V and J ends lost 5 bases and 7 bases, in that order; junction bases with no gene match: 9. Written as DNA, the CDR3 is TGCGCCAGCAGTACAACCGGGACAGGGATGAATGAGCAGTTCTTC. It translates to CASSTTGTGMNEQFF.

The J gene is TRBJ2-7, the V gene TRBV9, with D perhaps matching TRBD2 (6 bases). Germline assignment: CDR1 SGDLS and CDR2 YYNGEE. This CDR3 region has 15 residues. With 4 bases removed from V and 7 bases from J, the gap between germline ends came to 21 bases. The CDR3 reads CASSRGVVKEGEQYF. In DNA form, the CDR3 reads TGTGCCAGCAGCCGCGGGGTAGTGAAAGAGGGGGAGCAGTACTTC.

The CDR3 nucleotides read TGTGCCAGCAGTGAGACGCTTAGCGGGGGGACGAACACCGGGGAGCTGTTTTTT. Translated, it gives CASSETLSGGTNTGELFF. This chain links TRBV6-1 with TRBJ2-2; 10 nucleotides agree with TRBD2. Trimming at V came to 3 bases and at J to 0 bases, leaving 7 bases not matched to a gene. The CDR3 runs to 18 residues. Germline-derived CDR1 and CDR2 are MNHNS and SASEGT.

In nucleotides, the CDR3 is TGTGCCAGTAGTATCAACCCCCGAGTCCCTAACTATGGCTACACCTTC. Its protein is CASSINPRVPNYGYTF. The chain recombines TRBV19 with TRBJ1-2; no definite D call. This CDR3 is 16 amino acids long. V lost 3 bases, J lost 0 bases, and 14 bases lay in between. Germline CDR1 is LNHDA and CDR2 is SQIVND (reference sequence).

The V gene is TRBV10-3, the J gene TRBJ2-2; the match to TRBD2 covers 11 bases. Trimming cost V 7 bases and J 4 bases; bases outside gene matches: 11. Germline V gives CDR1 ENHRY, CDR2 SYGVKD. CDR3 length equals 17 residues. CDR3 loop: CAITGSLAGGPTGELFF. CDR3 nucleotide sequence: TGTGCCATCACTGGAAGTCTAGCGGGGGGCCCCACCGGGGAGCTGTTTTTT.

This clone was seen a few times. The CDR3 spells CASSVDRDSGYTF. CDR3 sequence (DNA): TGTGCCAGCTCAGTCGACAGGGACTCTGGCTACACCTTC. The genes are TRBV18 and TRBJ1-2; the match to TRBD1 covers 7 bases. The length of the CDR3 is 13 residues. Per germline, CDR1 KGHSH and CDR2 LQKENI. The V segment lost 5 bases and the J segment 7 bases; nucleotides outside the gene matches: 7.

This chain uses TRBV3-1 (or the pseudogene TRBV3-2) with TRBJ2-2; D gene uncertain. This CDR3 is 16 amino acids long. Trimming removed 4 bases at V and 8 bases at J, with 20 bases between. The germline CDR1 and CDR2 sequences are LGHDT and YNNKEL (reference sequence). The CDR3 region is CASSLILGRRGGELFF. The CDR3 region has the DNA TGTGCCAGCAGCCTCATCCTTGGTAGGAGAGGAGGGGAGCTGTTTTTT.

The chain uses TRBV6-5 and TRBJ1-5, with D possibly being TRBD1 (5 bases). V was cut by 4 bases and J by 4 bases, with 14 bases left in between. Germline V gene data show CDR1 as MNHEY and CDR2 as SVGAGI. This CDR3 contains 15 residues. The CDR3 loop reads CASSSVQGLNQPQHF. CDR3 sequence (DNA): TGTGCCAGCAGTTCGGTCCAGGGCCTAAATCAGCCCCAGCATTTT.

The chain combines TRBV27 with TRBJ1-4, with 9 bases that match TRBD1. The CDR3 consists of 15 residues. CDR1 MNHEY and CDR2 SMNVEV come from the germline V gene (reference sequence). The ends lost 6 bases at V and 7 bases at J; junction bases unmatched: 9. CDR3 nucleotide sequence: TGTGCCAGCAGAAAACAGGGGGCCCAGAGTGAAAAACTGTTTTTT. It yields the protein CASRKQGAQSEKLFF.

The CDR3, as DNA: TGTGCCAGCAGTCGGGACAGGGGCAACGAGCAGTACTTC. Amino acids: CASSRDRGNEQYF. This chain connects TRBV2 to TRBJ2-7, with TRBD1 matching 10 bases. J was trimmed by 5 bases and V by 5 bases; bases with no gene match: 3. In germline, CDR1 is SNHLY, CDR2 FYNNEI. The CDR3 sequence is 13 residues long.

The gene calls are TRBV7-9 and TRBJ1-2, with TRBD1 as a possible D gene (5 bases). CDR1 and CDR2 from the germline V gene are SEHNR and FQNEAQ (reference sequence). V was pared by 5 bases and J by 5 bases, with 12 bases between. There are 13 residues in the CDR3. The CDR3: CASSRETVYGYTF. In DNA, the CDR3 is TGTGCCAGCAGCCGGGAGACAGTTTATGGCTACACCTTC.

The chain couples TRBV11-2 to TRBJ2-2, with 8 bases identical to TRBD2. Germline lookup yields CDR1 SGHAT and CDR2 FQNNGV. This CDR3 has 16 amino acids. J gave up 0 bases and V 9 bases, and 9 bases lay outside the gene matches. CDR3: CASKRGTTSNTGELFF. In nucleotides, the CDR3 is TGTGCCAGTAAGCGGGGGACAACTTCGAACACCGGGGAGCTGTTTTTT.

The chain links TRBV7-2 to TRBJ1-6; 8 bases are a match to TRBD1. Losses at the gene ends were 5 bases for V and 6 bases for J; bases not matched to a gene: 6. The CDR3 has 15 amino acids. Looked up from germline, CDR1 is SGHTA and CDR2 is FQGNSA. CDR3 region: CASSQGGQANSPLHF. CDR3 coding DNA: TGTGCCAGCAGCCAAGGGGGACAGGCTAATTCACCCCTCCACTTT. Full variable domain (missing parts from reference TRBV7-2 and TRBJ1-6): GAGVSQSPSNKVTEKGKDVELRCDPISGHTALYWYRQSLGQGLEFLIYFQGNSAPDKSGLPSDRFSAERTGGSVSTLTIQRTQQEDSAVYLCASSQGGQANSPLHFGNGTRLTVT.

The V call is TRBV12-3 or TRBV12-4, the J call TRBJ2-7; D unresolved. The V end lost 5 bases, the J end lost 7 bases, and 9 bases lay between the germline ends. The CDR3 loop spans 11 amino acids. CDR3 nucleotides: TGTGCCAGCAGTGCGGAAGTTGAGCAGTACTTC. As protein: CASSAEVEQYF.

This chain uses TRBV30 with TRBJ1-5; 7 positions match TRBD1. This CDR3 is 13 amino acids long. CDR1 GTSNPN and CDR2 SVGIG come from the germline V gene (reference sequence). V shed 5 bases, J shed 6 bases, and the junction held 7 bases outside the gene matches. CDR3 in DNA: TGTGCCTGGGAGACAGGGCCGAGTCAGCCCCAGCATTTT. Translating it yields CAWETGPSQPQHF.

In this sample, this clone turned up once. Relative to the germline gene, one junction end is altered; a read error may explain this. V gene TRBV19 combines with J gene TRBJ1-2; 10 nucleotides align to TRBD1. Germline CDR1 LNHDA, CDR2 SQIVND (reference sequence). The CDR3 has 15 amino acids. The chain's CDR3 is CVSSMTGGSRYGYTF. The CDR3 bases are TGTGTCAGTAGTATGACAGGGGGCTCCCGCTATGGCTACACCTTC.

This sequence joins TRBV15 and TRBJ2-7; 9 bases are a match to TRBD1. V was pared by 2 bases and J by 4 bases, with 3 bases of the junction left unmatched. The CDR3 contains 14 residues. The germline V gene encodes CDR1 LNHNV and CDR2 YYDKDF (reference sequence). This CDR3 is CATSRRQGGYEQYF. CDR3 bases: TGTGCCACCAGCAGACGACAGGGGGGATACGAGCAGTACTTC.

In this sample, this clone turned up a few times. The V call is TRBV5-5, the J call TRBJ1-1; 9 bases align to TRBD1. Trimming took 4 bases from V and 4 from J; bases not matched to a gene: 2. CDR3 length: 13 residues. Germline assignment: CDR1 SGHKS and CDR2 YYEKEE (reference sequence). For the CDR3, the DNA is TGTGCCAGCAGCCTGACAGGGGGCACTGAAGCTTTCTTT. It specifies CASSLTGGTEAFF. The full variable domain, its missing parts supplied by reference TRBV5-5 and TRBJ1-1, is DAGVTQSPTHLIKTRGQQVTLRCSPISGHKSVSWYQQVLGQGPQFIFQYYEKEERGRGNFPDRFSARQFPNYSSELNVNALLLGDSALYLCASSLTGGTEAFFGQGTRLTVV.

The CDR3 protein is CASNTAGATNTGELFF. CDR3 bases: TGCGCCAGCAATACAGCAGGGGCGACCAACACCGGGGAGCTGTTTTTT. The genes are TRBV5-1 and TRBJ2-2, with D perhaps TRBD1 (6 bases). Looked up from germline, CDR1 is SGHRS and CDR2 is YFSETQ. This CDR3 contains 16 residues. Trimming took 6 bases from V and 2 from J, leaving 17 bases between them.

The gene calls are TRBV7-2 and TRBJ2-7; 9 nucleotides line up with TRBD2. The ends lost 5 bases at V and 6 bases at J; junction bases unmatched: 23. The CDR3 loop spans 19 amino acids. Germline V gene data show CDR1 as SGHTA and CDR2 as FQGNSA. The CDR3 here is CASSRGISGRTYSESEQYF. CDR3 nucleotides: TGTGCCAGCAGCCGGGGGATAAGCGGGAGGACGTATTCGGAGAGCGAGCAGTACTTC.

The rearrangement joins TRBV5-8 to TRBJ2-2, with D perhaps matching TRBD1 (8 bases). The length of the CDR3 is 18 residues. Trimming cost V 4 bases and J 0 bases, with 19 bases left between them. Per germline, CDR1 SGHTS and CDR2 YDEGEE. Here the CDR3 DNA reads TGTGCCAGCAGCCGCAGGGGGCTTGCGGGAGCGAACACCGGGGAGCTGTTTTTT. This gives the protein CASSRRGLAGANTGELFF.

The chain has TRBV6-5 and TRBJ2-3; D perhaps matches TRBD2 (6 bases). Germline V CDR1 and CDR2: MNHEY, SVGAGI. The CDR3 extends over 14 amino acids. V dropped 7 bases and J dropped 5 bases, with 16 bases sitting between them. The DNA for the CDR3 is TGTGCCAGCAAGGGCGGCTTCGGGAGAGATACGCAGTATTTT. Translating gives CASKGGFGRDTQYF.

V usage is TRBV11-2 and J usage is TRBJ1-3; D is unclear. CDR1 SGHAT and CDR2 FQNNGV come from the germline V gene. V shed 2 bases and J shed 8 bases, with 13 bases lying between them. The CDR3 sequence is 14 residues long. The CDR3, as DNA: TGTGCCAGCAGCTTACGACGGGGTATTGACACCATATATTTT. Amino acids: CASSLRRGIDTIYF.

This clone has just one count. The CDR3 DNA is TGTGCCAGCAGGGGGACAGGGCACACTGAAGCTTTCTTT. This codes for CASRGTGHTEAFF. The gene calls are TRBV28 and TRBJ1-1; the match to TRBD1 covers 9 bases. The CDR3 contains 13 residues. Germline CDR1 and CDR2: MDHEN and SYDVKM. Trimming took 6 bases from V and 3 from J; bases not matched to a gene: 2.

The rearrangement links TRBV27 to TRBJ1-1, with TRBD1 matching over 8 bases. V lost 6 bases to trimming and J lost 0 bases; unmatched junction nucleotides: 9. Germline V gene lookup returns CDR1 MNHEY and CDR2 SMNVEV (reference sequence). The CDR3 consists of 16 residues. CDR3 DNA: TGTGCCAGCAGGAATTCCAGGGGGCTGATGAACACTGAAGCTTTCTTT. This sequence encodes CASRNSRGLMNTEAFF.

In the case of this clone: Other DNA sequences of this sample code for an identical CDR3. This chain joins TRBV9 and TRBJ2-2; 9 positions agree with TRBD2. V trimming: 0 bases; J trimming: 2 bases; junction bases outside the gene matches: 5. Germline V CDR1 and CDR2: SGDLS, YYNGEE. CDR3 length: 17 residues. Here the CDR3 reads CASSVGGGGANTGELFF. CDR3 coding DNA: TGTGCCAGCAGCGTAGGTGGCGGGGGGGCAAACACCGGGGAGCTGTTTTTT.